This T cell receptor beta chain was found in a study of Graves' ophthalmopathy and Graves' hyperthyroidism. The sample holds a few counts of this clonotype. Amplified material comprised TCR beta CDR3 regions derived from RNA transcripts. The authors performed first-round RT-PCR with HTBI primers and then a second-round multiplex PCR. TCRdb analysed the multiplex PCR reads with MiXCR anew, one entry per CDR3 protein. Counted here are 650,000 to 900,000 distinct CDR3 sequences, 35% to 50% occurring once; the ten biggest clones make up 40% to 55%. CDR3 length: 16 residues. J gave up 1 base and V 6 bases, and 14 bases lay outside the gene matches. CDR1 DFQATT and CDR2 SNEGSKA come from the germline V gene (reference sequence).

The receptor comes from an adult man with Graves' ophthalmopathy. The sequenced sample consisted of peripheral blood. This chain uses TRBV20-1 with TRBJ1-2, with 7 bases that match TRBD1. The CDR3 DNA is TGCAGTGCCCTCGACTTCCTCGGGACAGATAACTATGGCTACACCTTC. It yields the protein CSALDFLGTDNYGYTF.